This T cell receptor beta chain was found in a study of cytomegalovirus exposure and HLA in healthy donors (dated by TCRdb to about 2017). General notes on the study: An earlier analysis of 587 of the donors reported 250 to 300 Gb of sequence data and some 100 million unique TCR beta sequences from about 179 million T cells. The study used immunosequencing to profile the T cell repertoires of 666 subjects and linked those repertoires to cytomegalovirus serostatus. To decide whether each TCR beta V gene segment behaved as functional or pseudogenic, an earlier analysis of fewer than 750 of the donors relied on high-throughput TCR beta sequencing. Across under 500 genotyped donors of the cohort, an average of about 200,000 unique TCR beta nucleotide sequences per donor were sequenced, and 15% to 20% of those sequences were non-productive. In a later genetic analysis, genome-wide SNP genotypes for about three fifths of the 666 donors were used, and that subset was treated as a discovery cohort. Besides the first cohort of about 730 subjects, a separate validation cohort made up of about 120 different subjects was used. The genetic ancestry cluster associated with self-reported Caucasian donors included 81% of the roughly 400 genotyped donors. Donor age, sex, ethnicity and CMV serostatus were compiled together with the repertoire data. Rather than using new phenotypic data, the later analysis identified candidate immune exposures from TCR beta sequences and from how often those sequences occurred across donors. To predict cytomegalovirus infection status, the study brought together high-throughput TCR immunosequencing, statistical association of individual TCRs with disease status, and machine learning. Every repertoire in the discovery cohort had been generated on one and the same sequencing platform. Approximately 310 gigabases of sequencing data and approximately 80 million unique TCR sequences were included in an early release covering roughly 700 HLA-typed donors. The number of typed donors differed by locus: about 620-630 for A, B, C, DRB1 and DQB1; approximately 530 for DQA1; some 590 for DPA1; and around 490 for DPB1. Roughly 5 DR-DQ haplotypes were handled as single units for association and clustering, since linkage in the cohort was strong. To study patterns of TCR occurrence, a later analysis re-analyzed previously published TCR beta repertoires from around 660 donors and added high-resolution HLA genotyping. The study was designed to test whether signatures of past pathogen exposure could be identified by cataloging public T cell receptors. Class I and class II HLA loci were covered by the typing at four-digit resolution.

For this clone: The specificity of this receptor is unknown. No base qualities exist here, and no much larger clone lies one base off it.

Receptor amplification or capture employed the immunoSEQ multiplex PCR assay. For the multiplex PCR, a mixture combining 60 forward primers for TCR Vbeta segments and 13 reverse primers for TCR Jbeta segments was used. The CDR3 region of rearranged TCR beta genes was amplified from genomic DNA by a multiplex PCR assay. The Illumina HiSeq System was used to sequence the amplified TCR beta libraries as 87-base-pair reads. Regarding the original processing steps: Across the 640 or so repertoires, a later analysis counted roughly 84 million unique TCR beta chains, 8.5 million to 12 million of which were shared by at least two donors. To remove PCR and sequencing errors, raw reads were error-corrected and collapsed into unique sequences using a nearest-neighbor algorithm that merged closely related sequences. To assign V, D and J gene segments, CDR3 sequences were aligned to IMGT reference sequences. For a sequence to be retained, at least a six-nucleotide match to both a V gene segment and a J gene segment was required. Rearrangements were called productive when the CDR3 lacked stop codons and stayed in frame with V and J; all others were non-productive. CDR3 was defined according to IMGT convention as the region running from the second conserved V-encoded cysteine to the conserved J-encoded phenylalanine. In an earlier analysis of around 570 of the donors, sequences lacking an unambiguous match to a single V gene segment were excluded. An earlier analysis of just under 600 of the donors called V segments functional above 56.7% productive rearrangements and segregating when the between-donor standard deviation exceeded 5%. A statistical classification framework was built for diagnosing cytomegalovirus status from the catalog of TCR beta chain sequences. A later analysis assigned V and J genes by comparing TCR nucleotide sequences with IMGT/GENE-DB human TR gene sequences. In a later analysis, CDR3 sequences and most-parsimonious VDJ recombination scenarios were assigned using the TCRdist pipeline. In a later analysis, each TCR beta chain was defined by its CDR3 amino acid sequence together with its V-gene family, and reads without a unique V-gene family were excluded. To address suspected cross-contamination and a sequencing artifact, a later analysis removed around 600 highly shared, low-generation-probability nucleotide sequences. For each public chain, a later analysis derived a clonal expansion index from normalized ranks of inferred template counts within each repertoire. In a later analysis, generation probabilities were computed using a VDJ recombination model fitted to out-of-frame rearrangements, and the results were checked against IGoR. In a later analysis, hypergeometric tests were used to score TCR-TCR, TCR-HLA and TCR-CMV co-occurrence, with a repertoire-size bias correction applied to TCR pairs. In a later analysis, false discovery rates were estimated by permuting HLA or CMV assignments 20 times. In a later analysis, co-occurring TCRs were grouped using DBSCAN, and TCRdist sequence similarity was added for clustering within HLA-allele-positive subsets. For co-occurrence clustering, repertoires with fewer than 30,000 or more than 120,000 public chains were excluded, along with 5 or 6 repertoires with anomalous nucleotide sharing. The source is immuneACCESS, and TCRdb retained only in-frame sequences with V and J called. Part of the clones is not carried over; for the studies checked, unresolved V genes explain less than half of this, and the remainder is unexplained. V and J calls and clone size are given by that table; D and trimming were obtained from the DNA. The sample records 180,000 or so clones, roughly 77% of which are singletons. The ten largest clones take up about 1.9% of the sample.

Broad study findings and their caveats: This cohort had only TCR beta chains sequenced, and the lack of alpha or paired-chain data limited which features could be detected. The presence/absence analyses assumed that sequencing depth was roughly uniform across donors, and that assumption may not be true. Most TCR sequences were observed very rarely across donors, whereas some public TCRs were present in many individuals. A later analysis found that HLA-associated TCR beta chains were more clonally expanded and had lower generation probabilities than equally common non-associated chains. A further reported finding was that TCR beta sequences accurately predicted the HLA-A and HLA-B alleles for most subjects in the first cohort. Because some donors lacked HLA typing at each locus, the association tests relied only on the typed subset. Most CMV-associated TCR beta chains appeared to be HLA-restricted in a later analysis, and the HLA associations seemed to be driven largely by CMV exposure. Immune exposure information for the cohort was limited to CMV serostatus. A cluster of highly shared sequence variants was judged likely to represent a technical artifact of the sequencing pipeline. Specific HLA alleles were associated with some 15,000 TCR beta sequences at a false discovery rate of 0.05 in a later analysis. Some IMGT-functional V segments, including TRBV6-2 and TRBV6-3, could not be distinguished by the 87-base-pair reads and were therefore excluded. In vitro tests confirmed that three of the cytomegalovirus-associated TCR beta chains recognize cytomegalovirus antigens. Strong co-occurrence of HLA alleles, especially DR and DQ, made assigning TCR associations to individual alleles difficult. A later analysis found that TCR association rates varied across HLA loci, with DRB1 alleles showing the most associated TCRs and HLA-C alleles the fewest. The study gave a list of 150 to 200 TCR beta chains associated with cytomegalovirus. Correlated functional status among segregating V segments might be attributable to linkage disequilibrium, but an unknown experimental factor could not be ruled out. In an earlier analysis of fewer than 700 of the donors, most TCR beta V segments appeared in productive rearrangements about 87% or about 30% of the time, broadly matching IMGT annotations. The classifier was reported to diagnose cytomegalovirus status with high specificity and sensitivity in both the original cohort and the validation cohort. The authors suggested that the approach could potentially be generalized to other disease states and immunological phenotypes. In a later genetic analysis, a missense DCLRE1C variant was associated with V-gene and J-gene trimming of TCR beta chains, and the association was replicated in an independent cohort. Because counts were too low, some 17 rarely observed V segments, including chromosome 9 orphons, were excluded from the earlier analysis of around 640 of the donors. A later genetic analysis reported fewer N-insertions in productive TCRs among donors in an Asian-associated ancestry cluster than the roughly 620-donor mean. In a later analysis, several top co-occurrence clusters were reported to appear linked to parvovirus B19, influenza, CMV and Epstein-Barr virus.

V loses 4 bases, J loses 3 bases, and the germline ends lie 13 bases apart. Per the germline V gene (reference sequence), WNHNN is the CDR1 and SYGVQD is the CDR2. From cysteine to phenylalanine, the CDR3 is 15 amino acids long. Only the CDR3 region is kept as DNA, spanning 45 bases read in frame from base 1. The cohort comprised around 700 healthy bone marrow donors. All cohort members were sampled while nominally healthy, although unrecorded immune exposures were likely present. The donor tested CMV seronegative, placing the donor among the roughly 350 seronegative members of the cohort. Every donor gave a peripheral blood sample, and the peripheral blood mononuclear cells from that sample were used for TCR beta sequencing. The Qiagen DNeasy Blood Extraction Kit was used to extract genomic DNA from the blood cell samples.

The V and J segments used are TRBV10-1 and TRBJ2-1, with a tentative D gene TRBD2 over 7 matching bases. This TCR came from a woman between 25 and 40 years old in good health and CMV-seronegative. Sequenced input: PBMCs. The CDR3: CASSGGRGGYNEQFF. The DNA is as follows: TGCGCCAGCAGTGGAGGGAGGGGGGGCTACAATGAGCAGTTCTTC.